This TCR beta chain is drawn from a study of blood T cell repertoires in COVID-19. The table came from immunoSEQ multiplex PCR; TCRdb's copy has only in-frame clones and leaves some out. The sample lists 150,000 to 200,000 clones, more than 70% occurring once. The CDR3 covers 19 residues. Looked up from germline, CDR1 is MNHEY and CDR2 is SMNVEV (reference sequence). After removal of 4 bases from V and 2 bases from J, the junction contained 15 bases not matched to a gene. The chain carries TRBV27 and TRBJ2-2, with 8 bases lining up with TRBD2. This receptor was obtained from a man in his forties or fifties with active or convalescent COVID-19. Sequencing was carried out using peripheral blood. CDR3 DNA sequence: TGTGCCAGCAGTTCCCGCCGGTGGGTAGCGGGGAGTAACACCGGGGAGCTGTTTTTT. Translation gives CASSSRRWVAGSNTGELFF.